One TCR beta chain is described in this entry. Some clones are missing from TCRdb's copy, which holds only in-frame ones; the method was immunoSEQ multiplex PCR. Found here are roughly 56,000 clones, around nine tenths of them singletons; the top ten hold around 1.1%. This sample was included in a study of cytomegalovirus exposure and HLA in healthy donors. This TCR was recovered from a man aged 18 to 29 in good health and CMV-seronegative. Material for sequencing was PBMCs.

The CDR3 DNA follows: TGTGCCAGTAGTATCGCATTCCGGGCGTCGTGGGGTGAGCGGGTCACTGAAGCTTTCTTT. Protein: CASSIAFRASWGERVTEAFF. The chain uses TRBV19 and TRBJ1-1; the D is unclear. The V gene lost 3 bases and the J gene lost 4 bases, with 30 bases spanning the gap. Germline CDR1 is LNHDA and CDR2 is SQIVND (reference sequence). The CDR3 runs to 20 residues. Based on the CDR3 plus reference TRBV19 and TRBJ1-1, the full variable domain is DGGITQSPKYLFRKEGQNVTLSCEQNLNHDAMYWYRQDPGQGLRLIYYSQIVNDFQKGDIAEGYSVSREKKESFPLTVTSAQKNPTAFYLCASSIAFRASWGERVTEAFFGQGTRLTVV.